The present TCR beta chain was sequenced within a study of blood T cell repertoires in COVID-19. Study background: PBMCs, B-cell-depleted T cells, or T cells were the source of the cDNA or gDNA that made up the material.

Germline CDR1 and CDR2: SGHTA and FQGNSA. The CDR3 has 14 residues. J gave up 4 bases and V 5 bases, and 6 bases lay outside the gene matches. Profiled with immunoSEQ multiplex PCR; TCRdb holds only in-frame clones, not every one. The repertoire holds tens of thousands of clones, with 91% as singletons. The chain joins TRBV7-2 to TRBJ2-7, with TRBD1 identical over 9 bases. Specimen: peripheral blood. This clonotype was obtained from a human donor in a cohort sampled during active COVID-19. The DNA for the CDR3 is TGTGCCAGCAGCCCCGACAGGGGGAGGTACGAGCAGTACTTC. It specifies CASSPDRGRYEQYF.